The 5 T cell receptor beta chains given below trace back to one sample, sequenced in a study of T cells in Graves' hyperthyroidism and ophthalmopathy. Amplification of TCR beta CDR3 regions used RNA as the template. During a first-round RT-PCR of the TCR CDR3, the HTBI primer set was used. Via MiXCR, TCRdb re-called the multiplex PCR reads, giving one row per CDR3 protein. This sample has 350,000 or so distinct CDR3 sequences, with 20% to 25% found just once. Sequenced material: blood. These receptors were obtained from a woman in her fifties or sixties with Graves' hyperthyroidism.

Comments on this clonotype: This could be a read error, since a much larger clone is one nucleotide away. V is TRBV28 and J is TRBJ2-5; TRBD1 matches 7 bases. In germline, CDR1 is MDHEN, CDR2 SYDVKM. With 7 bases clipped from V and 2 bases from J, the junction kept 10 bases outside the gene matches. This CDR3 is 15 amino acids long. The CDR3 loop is CASNPQGQTQETQYF. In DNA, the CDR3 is TGTGCCAGCAACCCGCAGGGACAGACACAAGAGACCCAGTACTTC.

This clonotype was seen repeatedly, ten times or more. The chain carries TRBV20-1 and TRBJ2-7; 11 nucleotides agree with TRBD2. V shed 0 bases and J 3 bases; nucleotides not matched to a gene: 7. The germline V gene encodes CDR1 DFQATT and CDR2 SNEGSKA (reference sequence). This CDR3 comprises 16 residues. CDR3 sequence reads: CSARDLRLAGLYEQYF. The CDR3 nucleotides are TGCAGTGCTAGAGATCTGAGACTAGCGGGACTCTACGAGCAGTACTTC.

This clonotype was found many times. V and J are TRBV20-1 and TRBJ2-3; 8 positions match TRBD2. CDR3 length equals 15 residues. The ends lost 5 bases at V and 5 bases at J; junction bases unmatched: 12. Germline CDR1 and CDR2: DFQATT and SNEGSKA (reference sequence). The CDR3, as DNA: TGCAGTGCTCGCCCGGTACCGGGACTAGGAGATACGCAGTATTTT. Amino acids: CSARPVPGLGDTQYF.

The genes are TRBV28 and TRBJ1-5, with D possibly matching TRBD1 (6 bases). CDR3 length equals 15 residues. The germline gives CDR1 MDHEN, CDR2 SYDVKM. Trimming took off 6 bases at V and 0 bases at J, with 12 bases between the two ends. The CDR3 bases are TGTGCCAGCAGGGAAGGGGGTGATAGCAATCAGCCCCAGCATTTT. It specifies CASREGGDSNQPQHF.

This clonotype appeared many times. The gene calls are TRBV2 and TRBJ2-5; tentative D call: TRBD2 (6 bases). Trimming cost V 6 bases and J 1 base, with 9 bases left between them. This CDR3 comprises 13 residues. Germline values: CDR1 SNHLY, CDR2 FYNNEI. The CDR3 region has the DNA TGTGCCAGCAGGTCCGGGGGCCAAGAGACCCAGTACTTC. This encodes CASRSGGQETQYF.